This entry describes one T cell receptor (beta chain). The antigen it binds to is not known. The sample holds no much larger clone one base away, and base qualities are not on file. The sample belongs to a study of T cell changes during pregnancy in multiple sclerosis (dated by TCRdb to the late 2010s). Regarding the research as a whole: In women with multiple sclerosis, the researchers looked at how the T cell repertoire shifted as pregnancy progressed.

Libraries were made using the immunoSEQ multiplex PCR assay. In TCRdb, the immuneACCESS table is reduced to in-frame sequences with V and J assigned. These tables do not hold every clone; where another copy was compared, an unresolved V gene accounts for under half, and the others remain unexplained. In this sample the table shows approximately 40,000 clones, just over 90% of which occur a single time. The ten largest clones add up to roughly 0.72% of the sample. From its cysteine to its phenylalanine, the CDR3 spans 13 amino acids. CDR3 DNA only is kept here, 39 bases in frame from base 1. V drops 6 bases and J drops 1 base, leaving 9 bases in between. CDR1 and CDR2 are drawn from the germline V gene: ENHRY, SYGVKD.

This sequence was found in a female donor with multiple sclerosis, enrolled in a pregnancy study. Recombination connected TRBV10-3 to TRBJ1-1; 5 matching bases give a weak D call of TRBD1. The sequenced sample was CD4+ T cells from peripheral blood mononuclear cells, obtained in the third trimester of pregnancy. Here is the DNA: TGTGCCATCAGGCGACAGAGGAACACTGAAGCTTTCTTT. It translates to CAIRRQRNTEAFF.